This T cell receptor beta chain was captured by sequencing in a study of blood T cell repertoires in COVID-19. Study-wide context: Italy, Spain and the United States were the sources of the convalescent and acute COVID-19 samples. In each case, the material was cDNA or gDNA derived from T cells, B-cell-depleted T cells, or PBMCs.

The Seattle site enrolled patients during active infection and followed them longitudinally. V lost 3 bases and J lost 6; bases outside the gene matches: 6. The CDR3 loop spans 14 amino acids. Per germline, CDR1 PRHDT and CDR2 FYEKMQ (reference sequence). Measured with immunoSEQ multiplex PCR; TCRdb has only the in-frame clones, and not every one. The sample lists over 150,000 clones, roughly four fifths seen once, with under 3.5% in the top ten. The chain recombines TRBV13 with TRBJ1-1; 8 nucleotides match TRBD1. The sequenced sample consisted of peripheral blood. This clonotype was sampled from a woman of 80 years or more with COVID-19, enrolled during active disease. CDR3 in DNA: TGTGCCAGCAGCTTTGAACAGGGGGGGGCTGAAGCTTTCTTT. This encodes CASSFEQGGAEAFF. The full variable domain, in which reference TRBV13 and TRBJ1-1 provide the parts outside the CDR3, is AAGVIQSPRHLIKEKRETATLKCYPIPRHDTVYWYQQGPGQDPQFLISFYEKMQSDKGSIPDRFSAQQFSDYHSELNMSSLELGDSALYFCASSFEQGGAEAFFGQGTRLTVV.